Shown below are 26 T cell receptor beta chains from a single sample sequenced in a study of molecular identifiers for immune sequencing clone quantification. Each CDR3 protein is one row after TCRdb ran MiXCR on the PCR reads. This table has about 640,000 distinct CDR3 sequences, nearly 20% appearing once. The specimen was naive CD8+ T cells from blood, with Jurkat cell RNA spiked in. Subset given: FACS-sorted CD8+CD4-CCR7+CD45RA+ naive T cells. The receptors were sampled from a human donor in good health. Some libraries in this study had Jurkat cell RNA spiked in.

This clonotype was recorded many times. This rearrangement joins TRBV2 to TRBJ1-5; D not certain. The length of the CDR3 is 15 residues. Germline CDR1 is SNHLY and CDR2 is FYNNEI. V dropped 3 bases and J dropped 0 bases, with 9 bases sitting between them. The CDR3 DNA reads as TGTGCCAGCAGTGACAGAAAATATAGCAATCAGCCCCAGCATTTT. As protein: CASSDRKYSNQPQHF.

This clonotype was picked up many times. This chain joins TRBV5-1 and TRBJ2-5; D is ambiguous. The ends were cut back, 0 bases at V and 4 bases at J, with 7 bases in the middle. The CDR3 is 13 residues long. CDR1 and CDR2 (germline): SGHRS, YFSETQ. The DNA of the CDR3 is TGCGCCAGCAGCTTGGAGGCAACAGAGACCCAGTACTTC. Protein product: CASSLEATETQYF.

This clonotype has a count of ten or more. This chain joins TRBV6-2 or TRBV6-3 and TRBJ1-2; D gene unclear. CDR3 length: 15 amino acids. From germline, CDR1 is MNHEY and CDR2 SVGEGT. The ends were cut back, 0 bases at V and 2 bases at J, with 10 bases in the middle. CDR3 DNA sequence: TGTGCCAGCAGTTACTCCGCGTGGGAGAACTATGGCTACACCTTC. Its protein is CASSYSAWENYGYTF.

This clonotype was counted at least ten times. This chain connects TRBV28 to TRBJ2-3, with TRBD1 identical over 7 bases. With V trimmed by 7 bases and J by 10 bases, 14 bases remained unmatched. The CDR3 is 14 residues long. Germline V gives CDR1 MDHEN, CDR2 SYDVKM. For the CDR3, the DNA is TGTGCCAGCAACTTAGACAGGGAGACCGCTGCGCAGTATTTT. Translating it yields CASNLDRETAAQYF.

This clonotype was seen a handful of times. V is TRBV19 and J is TRBJ1-1; D ambiguous. This CDR3 spans 13 amino acids. Germline-derived CDR1 and CDR2 are LNHDA and SQIVND (reference sequence). Trimming took 6 bases from V and 5 from J, leaving 13 bases between them. The CDR3 nucleotides are TGTGCCAGTAGGTCTATTGGGATGACTGAAGCTTTCTTT. Its translation is CASRSIGMTEAFF.

This clonotype came up a few times. The chain uses TRBV2 and TRBJ1-2; D remains ambiguous. CDR1 and CDR2 (germline): SNHLY, FYNNEI. This CDR3 contains 13 residues. Trimming removed 2 bases from V and 4 bases from J, with 8 bases in between. CDR3 DNA: TGTGCCAGCAGTGAATATAAGCTCTATGGCTACACCTTC. Protein product: CASSEYKLYGYTF.

There are many counts of this clonotype. V and J are TRBV19 and TRBJ1-1; 7 bases fit TRBD1. This CDR3 region has 13 residues. CDR1 is LNHDA and CDR2 is SQIVND in the germline V gene (reference sequence). J was trimmed by 8 bases and V by 3 bases; bases with no gene match: 6. CDR3 bases: TGTGCCAGTAGTATTTTAGGGGGCGAAGAAGCTTTCTTT. Translation gives CASSILGGEEAFF.

This clonotype has a count of ten or more. V is TRBV30 and J is TRBJ2-1, with unresolved D. CDR1 GTSNPN and CDR2 SVGIG come from the germline V gene (reference sequence). The V gene lost 4 bases and the J gene lost 0 bases, with 10 bases spanning the gap. The CDR3 extends over 14 amino acids. The CDR3 coding sequence is TGTGCCTGGACGCTTATGAGCTCCTACAATGAGCAGTTCTTC. This gives the protein CAWTLMSSYNEQFF.

This clonotype was observed many times. The chain joins TRBV6-5 to TRBJ2-2; D may be TRBD1 or TRBD2 (6 bases each). This CDR3 has 17 amino acids. Trimming cost V 0 bases and J 4 bases, with 15 bases left between them. Germline V gene data show CDR1 as MNHEY and CDR2 as SVGAGI. The CDR3 region is CASSYSIPGGGTGELFF. The DNA for the CDR3 is TGTGCCAGCAGTTACTCGATACCCGGGGGCGGCACCGGGGAGCTGTTTTTT.

Many counts were recorded for this clonotype. The rearrangement joins TRBV5-5 to TRBJ1-4, with D possibly matching TRBD1 (5 bases). CDR1 SGHKS and CDR2 YYEKEE come from the germline V gene (reference sequence). The CDR3 length is 13 residues. V was clipped by 1 base and J by 6 bases, with 7 bases between them. The CDR3 DNA is TGTGCCAGCAGCTTGCCGGGGGATGAAAAACTGTTTTTT. Encoded protein: CASSLPGDEKLFF.

Note on this clonotype: At one of its ends the junction is not consistent with the germline gene, which may arise from a read error. The V and J genes are TRBV7-6 and TRBJ2-3; 11 bases map to TRBD2. Germline CDR1 and CDR2: SGHVS and FNYEAQ. This CDR3 has 14 residues. CDR3 DNA sequence: TGTGTCAGCAGCTTAGGGACTAGCGGAGATACGCAGTATTTT. This gives the protein CVSSLGTSGDTQYF.

This clonotype has at least ten counts. CDR3 sequence: CASSTRKTNTGELFF. CDR3 sequence (DNA): TGTGCCAGCAGCACAAGAAAAACGAACACCGGGGAGCTGTTTTTT. The V and J genes are TRBV6-2 or TRBV6-3 and TRBJ2-2; D unclear. CDR1 MNHEY and CDR2 SVGEGT come from the germline V gene. The CDR3 has 15 residues. V was pared by 6 bases and J by 0 bases, with 11 bases between.

This clonotype has just a few counts. The J gene is TRBJ2-2, the V gene TRBV11-2, with 9 bases aligning to TRBD1. CDR3 length equals 17 residues. The V segment lost 4 bases and the J segment 8 bases; nucleotides outside the gene matches: 14. Germline V gene sequence: CDR1 SGHAT, CDR2 FQNNGV. Here the CDR3 DNA reads TGTGCCAGCAGCTGGTTGCCGGGACAGGGAGGTGAAGGGGAGCTGTTTTTT. Translation: CASSWLPGQGGEGELFF.

This clonotype was found a few times. The gene calls are TRBV6-2 or TRBV6-3 and TRBJ1-6; no reliable D call. CDR1 is MNHEY, CDR2 SVGEGT, per germline. V gave up 1 base and J gave up 9 bases, with 10 bases separating them. The CDR3 extends over 14 amino acids. The CDR3 reads CASSYFESGSPLHF. DNA of the CDR3: TGTGCCAGCAGTTACTTCGAGTCGGGTTCACCCCTCCACTTT.

This clonotype was seen many times. The V gene is TRBV7-9, the J gene TRBJ1-3; D unclear. CDR3 length: 14 residues. Per germline, CDR1 SEHNR and CDR2 FQNEAQ (reference sequence). With 10 bases removed from V and 0 bases from J, the gap between germline ends came to 13 bases. The CDR3 region has the DNA TGTGCCACCCTACACCGGAGCTCTGGAAACACCATATATTTT. Its translation: CATLHRSSGNTIYF.

This sequence joins TRBV30 and TRBJ2-7; D unresolved. The CDR3 sequence is 13 residues long. The germline CDR1 and CDR2 sequences are GTSNPN and SVGIG (reference sequence). The V end was cut by 0 bases, the J end by 6 bases, with 12 bases between. The CDR3 nucleotides are TGTGCCTGGAGTGTATTGGGTTTTCGCGAGCAGTACTTC. It specifies CAWSVLGFREQYF.

The rearrangement uses TRBV28 and TRBJ2-7; TRBD1 matches at 8 bases. The V gene's germline CDR1 is MDHEN and CDR2 SYDVKM. V was clipped by 5 bases and J by 6 bases; unmatched bases: 9. The CDR3 consists of 14 residues. The DNA for the CDR3 is TGTGCCAGCAGTGAAATAGGGACAGGAAGCGAGCAGTACTTC. It codes for CASSEIGTGSEQYF.

To note about this clonotype: A much larger clone differs by one base, so this may be a read error. V usage is TRBV30 and J usage is TRBJ2-2; TRBD2 might be the D (6 bases). Germline lookup yields CDR1 GTSNPN and CDR2 SVGIG (reference sequence). This CDR3 has 13 residues. CDR3 loop: CAWSMKNTGGLFF. CDR3 nucleotides: TGTGCCTGGAGTATGAAGAACACCGGGGGGCTGTTTTTT. Complete variable domain (other parts from reference TRBV30 and TRBJ2-2): SQTIHQWPATLVQPVGSPLSLECTVEGTSNPNLYWYRQAAGRGLQLLFYSVGIGQISSEVPQNLSASRPQDRQFILSSKKLLLSDSGFYLCAWSMKNTGGLFFGEGSRLTVL.

This clonotype was detected many times. V is TRBV28 and J is TRBJ2-3; D remains unclear. Looked up from germline, CDR1 is MDHEN and CDR2 is SYDVKM. Trimming shortened V by 3 bases and J by 2 bases, and 12 bases separated the two germline ends. The CDR3 is made up of 15 amino acids. The CDR3 DNA sequence: TGTGCCAGCAGTTTTAAAGGCACGTACACAGATACGCAGTATTTT. Amino acid sequence: CASSFKGTYTDTQYF.

V gene TRBV7-9 combines with J gene TRBJ2-5; 12 bases align to TRBD2. The junction had 6 bases not matched to a gene; V was cut back by 5 bases and J by 5 bases. The germline gives CDR1 SEHNR, CDR2 FQNEAQ (reference sequence). The CDR3 spans 15 residues. DNA for the CDR3: TGTGCCAGCAGCCCCCTTACTAGCGGGGGGGAGACCCAGTACTTC. Translating gives CASSPLTSGGETQYF.

As concerns this clonotype: This may arise from a read error, as a much more abundant clone is one base away. This rearrangement joins TRBV6-2 or TRBV6-3 to TRBJ2-4; 11 bases match TRBD1. This CDR3 is 16 amino acids long. Per the germline V gene, CDR1 is MNHEY and CDR2 is SVGEGT. The CDR3 is CASSTGQGASKNIQHF. The CDR3 bases are TGTGCCAGCAGTACCGGACAGGGGGCTTCCAAAAACATTCAGCACTTC.

This sequence joins TRBV4-1 and TRBJ1-5; possible D gene TRBD1, 6 bases. With 9 bases removed from V and 7 bases from J, the gap between germline ends came to 16 bases. The CDR3 has 13 amino acids. CDR1 is MGHRA, CDR2 YSYEKL, per germline. CDR3 loop: CASPGAPGQPQHF. CDR3 nucleotide sequence: TGCGCCAGTCCGGGGGCGCCAGGGCAGCCCCAGCATTTT.

The rearrangement joins TRBV6-2 or TRBV6-3 to TRBJ1-1; D is unclear. CDR1 MNHEY and CDR2 SVGEGT come from the germline V gene. V lost 5 bases, J lost 4 bases, and 23 bases lay in between. The CDR3 is made up of 17 amino acids. CDR3 bases: TGTGCCAGCAGTCGGGCCCCCCCTTACGGGATGGGCACTGAAGCTTTCTTT. Translated, it gives CASSRAPPYGMGTEAFF.

In its sample, this clonotype was seen many times. V and J are TRBV4-1 and TRBJ1-1; D ambiguous. The CDR3 loop spans 14 amino acids. The V end lost 5 bases, the J end lost 6 bases, and 16 bases lay between the germline ends. Germline V gives CDR1 MGHRA, CDR2 YSYEKL. The CDR3 DNA reads TGCGCCAGCAGCACTCGCGGAGGGTGGGCTGAAGCTTTCTTT. Amino acid sequence: CASSTRGGWAEAFF.

This clonotype turned up a few times. V is TRBV12-3 or TRBV12-4 and J is TRBJ2-1; no definite D call. The CDR3 runs to 12 residues. The CDR3 nucleotides read TGTGCTACTAAGGGATCCGACAATGAGCAGTTCTTC. It encodes CATKGSDNEQFF.

This clonotype came up many times. The V call is TRBV29-1, the J call TRBJ1-2; no reliable D call. The germline CDR1 and CDR2 sequences are SQVTM and ANQGSEA. The CDR3 totals 14 residues. Here the CDR3 DNA reads TGCATCCCACCCCCCACGAGATGGAACTATGGCTACACCTTC. It encodes CIPPPTRWNYGYTF.